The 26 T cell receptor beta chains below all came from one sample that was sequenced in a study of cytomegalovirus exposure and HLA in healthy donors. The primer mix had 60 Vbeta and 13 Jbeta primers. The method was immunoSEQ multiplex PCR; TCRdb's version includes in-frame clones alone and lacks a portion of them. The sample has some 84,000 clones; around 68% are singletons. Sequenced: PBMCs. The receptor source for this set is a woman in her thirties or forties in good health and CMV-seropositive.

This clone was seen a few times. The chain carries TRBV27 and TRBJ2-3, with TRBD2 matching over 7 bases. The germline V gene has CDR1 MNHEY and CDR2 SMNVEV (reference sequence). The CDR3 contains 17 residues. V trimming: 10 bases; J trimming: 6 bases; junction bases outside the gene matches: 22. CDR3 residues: CATRKEEGRARVDTQYF. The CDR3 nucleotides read TGTGCCACACGAAAGGAGGAGGGGAGGGCCCGGGTGGATACGCAGTATTTT.

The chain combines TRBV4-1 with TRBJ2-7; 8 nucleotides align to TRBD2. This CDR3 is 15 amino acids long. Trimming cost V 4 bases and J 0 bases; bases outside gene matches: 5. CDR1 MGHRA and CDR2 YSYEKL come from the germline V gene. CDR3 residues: CASSLTSGSSYEQYF. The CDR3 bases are TGCGCCAGCAGCCTAACTAGCGGTAGCTCCTACGAGCAGTACTTC.

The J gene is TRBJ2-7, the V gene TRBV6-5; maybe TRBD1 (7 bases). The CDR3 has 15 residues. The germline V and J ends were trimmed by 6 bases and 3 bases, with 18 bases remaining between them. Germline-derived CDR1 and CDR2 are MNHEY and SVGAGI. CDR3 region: CASSSPEGAYYEQYF. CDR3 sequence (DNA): TGTGCCAGCAGCTCTCCGGAGGGGGCTTACTACGAGCAGTACTTC.

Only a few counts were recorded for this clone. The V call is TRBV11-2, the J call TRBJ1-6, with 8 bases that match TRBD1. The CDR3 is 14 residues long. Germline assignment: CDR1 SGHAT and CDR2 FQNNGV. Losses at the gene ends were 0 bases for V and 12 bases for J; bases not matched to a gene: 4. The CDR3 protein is CASSLEQGGGPLHF. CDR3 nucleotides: TGTGCCAGCAGCTTAGAACAGGGGGGAGGACCCCTCCACTTT.

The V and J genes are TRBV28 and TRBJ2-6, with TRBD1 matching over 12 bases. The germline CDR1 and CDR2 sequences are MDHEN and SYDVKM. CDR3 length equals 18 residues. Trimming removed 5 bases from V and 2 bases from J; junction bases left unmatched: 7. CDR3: CASSIGGQGAAGANVLTF. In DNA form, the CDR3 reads TGTGCCAGCAGTATAGGGGGACAGGGGGCGGCTGGGGCCAACGTCCTGACTTTC.

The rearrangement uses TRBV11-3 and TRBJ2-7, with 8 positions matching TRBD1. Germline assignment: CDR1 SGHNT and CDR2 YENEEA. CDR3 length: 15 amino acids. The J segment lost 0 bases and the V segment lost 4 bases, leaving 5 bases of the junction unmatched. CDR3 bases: TGTGCCAGCAGCTCAGGGACAGGACCCTCCTACGAGCAGTACTTC. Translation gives CASSSGTGPSYEQYF.

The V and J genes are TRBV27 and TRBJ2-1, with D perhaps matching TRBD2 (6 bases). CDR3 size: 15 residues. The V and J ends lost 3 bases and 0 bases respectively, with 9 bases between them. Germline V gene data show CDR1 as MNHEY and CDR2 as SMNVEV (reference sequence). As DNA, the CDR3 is TGTGCCAGCAGTTTGACTAGGTACTCCTACAATGAGCAGTTCTTC. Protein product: CASSLTRYSYNEQFF.

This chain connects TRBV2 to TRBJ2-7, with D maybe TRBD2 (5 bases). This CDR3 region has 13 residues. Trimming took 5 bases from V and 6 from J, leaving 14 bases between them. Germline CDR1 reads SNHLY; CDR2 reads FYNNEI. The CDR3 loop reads CASSPEVLSEQYF. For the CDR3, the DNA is TGTGCCAGCAGTCCGGAGGTTTTAAGCGAGCAGTACTTC.

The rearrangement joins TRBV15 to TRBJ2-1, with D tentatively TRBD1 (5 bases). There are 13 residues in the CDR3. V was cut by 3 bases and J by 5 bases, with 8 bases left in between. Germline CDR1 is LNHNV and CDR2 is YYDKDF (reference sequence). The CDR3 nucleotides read TGTGCCACCAGCAGTCCACAGGACAATGAGCAGTTCTTC. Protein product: CATSSPQDNEQFF.

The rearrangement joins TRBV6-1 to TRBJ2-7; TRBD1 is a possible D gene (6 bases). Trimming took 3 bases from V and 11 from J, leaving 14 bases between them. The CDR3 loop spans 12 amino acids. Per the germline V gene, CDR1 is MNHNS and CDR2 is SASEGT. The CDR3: CASSETGFREYF. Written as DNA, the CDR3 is TGTGCCAGCAGTGAGACAGGTTTTCGGGAGTACTTC.

The CDR3 is CASSTAGLAENIQYF. DNA for the CDR3: TGTGCCAGCAGCACGGCGGGACTAGCGGAAAACATTCAGTACTTC. The chain combines TRBV7-2 with TRBJ2-4, with 11 bases identical to TRBD2. Trimming cost V 5 bases and J 5 bases; bases outside gene matches: 5. This CDR3 has 15 residues. Germline loops: CDR1 SGHTA, CDR2 FQGNSA.

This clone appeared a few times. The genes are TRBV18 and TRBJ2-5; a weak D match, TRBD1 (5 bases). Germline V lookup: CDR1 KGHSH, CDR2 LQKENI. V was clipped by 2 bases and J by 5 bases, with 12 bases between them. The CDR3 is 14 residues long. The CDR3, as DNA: TGTGCCAGCTCACCATCGGGCAGGGCCGAGACCCAGTACTTC. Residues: CASSPSGRAETQYF.

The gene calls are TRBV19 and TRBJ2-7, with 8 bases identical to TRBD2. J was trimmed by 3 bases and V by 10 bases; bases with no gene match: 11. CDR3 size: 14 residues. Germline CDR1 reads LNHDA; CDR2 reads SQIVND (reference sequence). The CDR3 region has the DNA TGTGCCACTTCGGGGGGGCAGGCGATCTACGAGCAGTACTTC. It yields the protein CATSGGQAIYEQYF.

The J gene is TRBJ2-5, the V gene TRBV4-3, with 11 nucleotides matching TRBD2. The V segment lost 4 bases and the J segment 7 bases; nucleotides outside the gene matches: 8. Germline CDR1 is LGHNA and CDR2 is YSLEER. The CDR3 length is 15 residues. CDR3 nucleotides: TGCGCCAGCAGCCGAGGGACTAGCGGTGACGGGACCCAGTACTTC. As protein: CASSRGTSGDGTQYF.

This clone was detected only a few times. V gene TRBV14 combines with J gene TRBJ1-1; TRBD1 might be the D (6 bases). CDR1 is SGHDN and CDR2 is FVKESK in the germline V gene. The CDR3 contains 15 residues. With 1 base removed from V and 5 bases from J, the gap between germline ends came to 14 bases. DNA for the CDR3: TGTGCCAGCAGCCAAGTTGCGGGGGCAGGGACTGAAGCTTTCTTT. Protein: CASSQVAGAGTEAFF.

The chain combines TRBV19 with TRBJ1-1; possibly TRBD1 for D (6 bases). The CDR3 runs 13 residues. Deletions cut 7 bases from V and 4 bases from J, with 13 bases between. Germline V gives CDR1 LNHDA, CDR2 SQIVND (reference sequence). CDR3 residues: CASTWGLSTEAFF. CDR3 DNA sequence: TGTGCCAGTACTTGGGGGCTGAGCACTGAAGCTTTCTTT.

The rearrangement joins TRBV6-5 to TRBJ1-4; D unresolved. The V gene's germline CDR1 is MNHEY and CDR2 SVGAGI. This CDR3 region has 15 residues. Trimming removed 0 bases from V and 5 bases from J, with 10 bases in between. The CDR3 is CASSYSGLGNEKLFF. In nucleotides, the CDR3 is TGTGCCAGCAGTTACTCAGGACTGGGAAATGAAAAACTGTTTTTT.

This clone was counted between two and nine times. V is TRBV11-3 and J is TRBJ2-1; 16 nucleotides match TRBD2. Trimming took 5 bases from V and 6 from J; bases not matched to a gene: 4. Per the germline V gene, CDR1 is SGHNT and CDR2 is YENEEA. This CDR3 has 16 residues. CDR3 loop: CASSIGTSGGGNEQFF. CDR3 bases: TGTGCCAGCAGCATAGGGACTAGCGGGGGGGGCAATGAGCAGTTCTTC.

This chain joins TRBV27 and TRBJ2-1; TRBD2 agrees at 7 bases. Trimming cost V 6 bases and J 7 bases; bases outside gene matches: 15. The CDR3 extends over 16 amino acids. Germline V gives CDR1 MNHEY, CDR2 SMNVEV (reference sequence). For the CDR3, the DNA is TGTGCCAGCAGCCATACGGTGTGGGAGGGCCAAAATGAGCAGTTCTTC. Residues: CASSHTVWEGQNEQFF.

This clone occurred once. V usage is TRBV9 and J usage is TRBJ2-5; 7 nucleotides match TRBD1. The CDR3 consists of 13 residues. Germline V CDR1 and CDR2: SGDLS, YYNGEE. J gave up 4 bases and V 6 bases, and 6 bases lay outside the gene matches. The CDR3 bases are TGTGCCAGCAACAGGGGAAGCCGAGAGACCCAGTACTTC. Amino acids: CASNRGSRETQYF.

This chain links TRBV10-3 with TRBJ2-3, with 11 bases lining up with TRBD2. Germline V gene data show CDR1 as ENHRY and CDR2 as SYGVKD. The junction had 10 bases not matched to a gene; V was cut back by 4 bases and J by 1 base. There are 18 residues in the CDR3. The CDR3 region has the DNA TGTGCCATCAGTGCGAATTTAGCGGGAGGGCGTGGCACAGATACGCAGTATTTT. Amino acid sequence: CAISANLAGGRGTDTQYF.

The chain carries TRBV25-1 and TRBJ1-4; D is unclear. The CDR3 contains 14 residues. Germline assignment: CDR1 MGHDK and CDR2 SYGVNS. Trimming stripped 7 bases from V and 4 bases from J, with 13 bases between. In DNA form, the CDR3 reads TGTGCCAGCAATCCGAACAGCTATAATGAAAAACTGTTTTTT. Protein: CASNPNSYNEKLFF.

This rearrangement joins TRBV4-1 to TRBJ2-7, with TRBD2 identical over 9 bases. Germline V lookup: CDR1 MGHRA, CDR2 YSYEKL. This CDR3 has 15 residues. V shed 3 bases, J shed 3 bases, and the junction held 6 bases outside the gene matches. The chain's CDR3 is CASSQLAGEGYEQYF. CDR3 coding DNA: TGCGCCAGCAGCCAGTTAGCGGGAGAAGGCTACGAGCAGTACTTC.

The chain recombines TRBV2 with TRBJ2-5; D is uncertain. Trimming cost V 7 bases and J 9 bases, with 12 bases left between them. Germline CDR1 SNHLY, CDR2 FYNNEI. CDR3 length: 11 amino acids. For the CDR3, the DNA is TGTGCCAGCAAAGATGAGACTGCCCAGTACTTC. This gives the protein CASKDETAQYF.

CDR3 bases: TGTGCCAGCAGTTTAGGGGGACAGGGTGCTTTTGATGGCTACACCTTC. The encoded protein is CASSLGGQGAFDGYTF. The rearrangement links TRBV28 to TRBJ1-2, with 9 bases lining up with TRBD1. The CDR3 totals 16 residues. After removal of 2 bases from V and 6 bases from J, the junction contained 10 bases not matched to a gene. Germline loops: CDR1 MDHEN, CDR2 SYDVKM.

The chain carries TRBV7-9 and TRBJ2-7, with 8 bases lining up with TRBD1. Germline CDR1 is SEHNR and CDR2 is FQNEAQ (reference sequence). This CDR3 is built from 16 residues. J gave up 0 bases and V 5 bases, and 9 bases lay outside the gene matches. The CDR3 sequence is CASSPTGALSSYEQYF. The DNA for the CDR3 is TGTGCCAGCAGCCCGACAGGGGCCTTAAGCTCCTACGAGCAGTACTTC. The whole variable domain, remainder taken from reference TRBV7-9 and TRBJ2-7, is DTGVSQNPRHKITKRGQNVTFRCDPISEHNRLYWYRQTLGQGPEFLTYFQNEAQLEKSRLLSDRFSAERPKGSFSTLEIQRTEQGDSAMYLCASSPTGALSSYEQYFGPGTRLTVT.